Given below is one T cell receptor beta chain in context. Its specificity is unknown. The sample comes from a study of cytomegalovirus exposure and HLA in healthy donors. Study-level results: A list of 164 TCR beta chains associated with cytomegalovirus was given. It was taken for granted in presence/absence analyses that sequencing depth across donors was roughly uniform. A classifier reportedly called cytomegalovirus status with high sensitivity and specificity. V- and J-gene trimming in TCR beta was tied to a missense DCLRE1C variant by an analysis performed later.

Researchers ran the PCR with 60 Vbeta and 13 Jbeta primers. Assay: immunoSEQ multiplex PCR; the TCRdb copy retains only in-frame clones and omits some. This sample has 150,000 to 200,000 clones, with roughly 76% found just once. Trimming took 8 bases from V and 2 from J; bases not matched to a gene: 4. Germline-derived CDR1 and CDR2 are LNHNV and YYDKDF (reference sequence). The CDR3 is 13 residues long. The clonotype comes from a woman between 18 and 29 years old in good health and CMV-seropositive. The sample taken for sequencing was PBMCs. This chain connects TRBV15 to TRBJ2-5; 8 positions agree with TRBD1. CDR3 nucleotide sequence: TGTGCCACCCAGGACAGGGCACAAGAGACCCAGTACTTC. Its protein product is CATQDRAQETQYF. Combining the CDR3 with reference TRBV15 and TRBJ2-5 gives the whole variable domain DAMVIQNPRYQVTQFGKPVTLSCSQTLNHNVMYWYQQKSSQAPKLLFHYYDKDFNNEADTPDNFQSRRPNTSFCFLDIRSPGLGDTAMYLCATQDRAQETQYFGPGTRLLVL.